The T cell receptor beta chain described here comes from a study of regulatory T cells in long-lasting Graves disease. Arm-PCR with iRepertoire HTBI primers amplified the CDR3 regions for these TCR beta libraries. TCRdb passed the multiplex PCR reads through MiXCR, listing each CDR3 protein once. The sample includes approximately 400,000 distinct CDR3 sequences, about 20% of them seen just once. As to time point: persistent/refractory GD, antithyroid drugs over 5 years with positive TRAb. Generation of the TCR library employed RNA extracted from PBMCs. The germline CDR1 and CDR2 sequences are SNHLY and FYNNEI. Deletions cut 3 bases from V and 6 bases from J, with 12 bases between. This CDR3 comprises 13 residues.

This specimen was peripheral blood mononuclear cells (PBMCs), taken when the disease was refractory, from a patient treated with antithyroid drugs. The sequence was obtained from a female donor with Graves disease. This chain links TRBV2 with TRBJ2-7; D tentatively fits TRBD1 or TRBD2 (5 bases each). The CDR3 coding sequence is TGTGCCAGCAGTGAGATCAGGGACGGCGAGCAGTACTTC. Encoded protein: CASSEIRDGEQYF.